The clone carrying this T cell receptor (beta chain) has just one count. Its antigen is not known. This specimen comes from a study of shared clonotypes between healthy human individuals. Clones were sequenced by immunoSEQ multiplex PCR, and TCRdb holds only the in-frame ones, with some missing. Seen here are about 2.3 million clones, around 93% observed once, and the top ten hold about 0.36%. Study outcomes and limitations: Inspection by rarefaction showed sorted-subset sequencing to be incomplete despite large depth.

J lost 1 base, V lost 3 bases, and 7 bases had no gene match. This CDR3 is 19 amino acids long. Germline CDR1 SNHLY, CDR2 FYNNEI. Sequencing was performed on naive CD4+ T cells from PBMCs. This sample's subset: CD45RA+ positively selected. The chain employs TRBV2 and TRBJ2-1; 15 bases map to TRBD2. This TCR came from a man between 18 and 35 years old in good health. Some clones in this sample may be carry-over from other donors' samples. The CDR3 sequence is CASSDLGLAGGPSYNEQFF. Written as DNA, the CDR3 is TGTGCCAGCAGTGATCTGGGACTAGCGGGAGGCCCATCCTACAATGAGCAGTTCTTC. Full variable domain (outside the CDR3, taken from reference TRBV2 and TRBJ2-1): EPEVTQTPSHQVTQMGQEVILRCVPISNHLYFYWYRQILGQKVEFLVSFYNNEISEKSEIFDDQFSVERPDGSNFTLKIRSTKLEDSAMYFCASSDLGLAGGPSYNEQFFGPGTRLTVL.